These 9 T cell receptor beta chains came from one sample sequenced in a study of T cell repertoires in cytomegalovirus infection. TCRdb reprocessed the reads with MiXCR, giving one entry per CDR3 protein. This table has around 550,000 distinct CDR3 sequences, around 27% appearing once. Sequences were obtained from PBMCs. These receptors were taken from a human donor in good health (CMV status not recorded). Some clones in this sample may be carry-over from other donors' samples.

The V gene is TRBV19, the J gene TRBJ2-2; possible D gene TRBD1, 5 bases. V was shortened by 0 bases and J by 0 bases, with 8 bases between the two germline ends. The CDR3 runs to 16 residues. In germline, CDR1 is LNHDA, CDR2 SQIVND (reference sequence). The CDR3 here is CASSIEGAPNTGELFF. The CDR3 DNA reads TGTGCCAGTAGTATAGAAGGGGCACCGAACACCGGGGAGCTGTTTTTT.

The V gene is TRBV7-2, the J gene TRBJ2-3, with TRBD1 identical over 8 bases. Germline V gene sequence: CDR1 SGHTA, CDR2 FQGNSA. The CDR3 covers 16 residues. Trimming removed 3 bases from V and 5 bases from J; junction bases left unmatched: 10. The CDR3 is CASSFYWTGRGDTQYF. The CDR3 region has the DNA TGTGCCAGCAGCTTCTATTGGACAGGGCGAGGAGATACGCAGTATTTT.

There are many counts of this clonotype. This chain links TRBV7-8 with TRBJ2-2; tentatively, D is TRBD1 (6 bases). V was shortened by 0 bases and J by 4 bases, with 9 bases between the two germline ends. Germline CDR1 SGHVS, CDR2 FQNEAQ. The CDR3 spans 15 residues. CDR3 sequence (DNA): TGTGCCAGCAGCTTAGCGGACAGACCCACCGGGGAGCTGTTTTTT. As protein: CASSLADRPTGELFF.

This clonotype was picked up a small number of times. The rearrangement links TRBV9 to TRBJ2-1; 7 positions match TRBD2. J was trimmed by 8 bases and V by 0 bases; bases with no gene match: 8. The CDR3 spans 15 residues. CDR1 and CDR2 from the germline V gene are SGDLS and YYNGEE. In DNA form, the CDR3 reads TGTGCCAGCAGCGTAGTCCCGGGGGGATTGGATGAGCAGTTCTTC. Its translation is CASSVVPGGLDEQFF.

The table lists this clonotype with many counts. The chain joins TRBV6-1 to TRBJ1-3, with TRBD1 as a possible D gene (6 bases). V was shortened by 0 bases and J by 7 bases, with 16 bases between the two germline ends. Germline V gene lookup returns CDR1 MNHNS and CDR2 SASEGT. This CDR3 has 16 amino acids. For the CDR3, the DNA is TGTGCCAGCAGTGAAGCGGGCAGGGGCTCCTCCAACACCATATATTTT. Protein sequence: CASSEAGRGSSNTIYF.

This clonotype was detected only a few times. The rearrangement uses TRBV6-1 and TRBJ2-2, with 10 bases fitting TRBD2. The germline V gene encodes CDR1 MNHNS and CDR2 SASEGT. Germline trimming cut 7 bases from V and 5 bases from J; bases unmatched to any gene: 4. CDR3 length: 14 amino acids. CDR3 loop: CASTGTSETGELFF. CDR3 nucleotides: TGTGCCAGCACCGGGACTAGCGAGACCGGGGAGCTGTTTTTT.

The chain is built from TRBV5-6 and TRBJ1-2, with 8 positions matching TRBD1. Germline V CDR1 and CDR2: SGHDT, YYEEEE. This CDR3 contains 14 residues. V shed 4 bases and J 3 bases; nucleotides not matched to a gene: 5. The CDR3 DNA reads as TGTGCCAGCAGCCCGGGACAGGAACACTATGGCTACACCTTC. Amino acid sequence: CASSPGQEHYGYTF.

The CDR3 loop reads CASSLGGAVLSYNEQFF. CDR3 sequence (DNA): TGTGCCAGCAGTTTAGGGGGGGCCGTATTATCCTACAATGAGCAGTTCTTC. V and J are TRBV27 and TRBJ2-1; a weak D match, TRBD2 (7 bases). V was cut by 2 bases and J by 1 base, with 15 bases left in between. Germline V CDR1 and CDR2: MNHEY, SMNVEV (reference sequence). The CDR3 contains 17 residues.

This clonotype was seen a few times. This chain uses TRBV18 with TRBJ1-1; D remains unclear. Trimming left V 3 bases short and J 1 base short, with 12 bases between. The germline CDR1 and CDR2 sequences are KGHSH and LQKENI. The CDR3 consists of 15 residues. The CDR3 reads CASSPHVSENTEAFF. CDR3 sequence (DNA): TGTGCCAGCTCACCCCATGTGAGCGAGAACACTGAAGCTTTCTTT.